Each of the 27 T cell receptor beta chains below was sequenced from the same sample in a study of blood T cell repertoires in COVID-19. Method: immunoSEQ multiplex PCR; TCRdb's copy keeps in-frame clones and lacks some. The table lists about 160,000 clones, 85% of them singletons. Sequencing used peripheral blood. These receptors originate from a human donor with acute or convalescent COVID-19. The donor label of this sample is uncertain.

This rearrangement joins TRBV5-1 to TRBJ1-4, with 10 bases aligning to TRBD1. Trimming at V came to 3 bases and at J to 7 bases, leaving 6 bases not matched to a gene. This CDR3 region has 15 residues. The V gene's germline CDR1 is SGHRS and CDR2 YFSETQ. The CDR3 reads CASSSTGGESEKLFF. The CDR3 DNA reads TGCGCCAGCAGCTCGACAGGGGGCGAGAGTGAAAAACTGTTTTTT.

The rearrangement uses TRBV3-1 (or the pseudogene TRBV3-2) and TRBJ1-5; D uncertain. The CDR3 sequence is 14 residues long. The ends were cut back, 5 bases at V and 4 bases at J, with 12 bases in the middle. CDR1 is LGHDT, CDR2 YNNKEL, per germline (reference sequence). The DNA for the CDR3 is TGTGCCAGCAGCACCGGGGTGCGAAATCAGCCCCAGCATTTT. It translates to CASSTGVRNQPQHF.

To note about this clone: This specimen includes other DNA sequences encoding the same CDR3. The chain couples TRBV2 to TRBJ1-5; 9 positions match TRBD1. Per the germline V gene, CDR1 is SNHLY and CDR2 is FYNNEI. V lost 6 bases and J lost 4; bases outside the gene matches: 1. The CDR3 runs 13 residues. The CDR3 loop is CASRGQGNQPQHF. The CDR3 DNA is TGTGCCAGCAGGGGACAGGGTAATCAGCCCCAGCATTTT.

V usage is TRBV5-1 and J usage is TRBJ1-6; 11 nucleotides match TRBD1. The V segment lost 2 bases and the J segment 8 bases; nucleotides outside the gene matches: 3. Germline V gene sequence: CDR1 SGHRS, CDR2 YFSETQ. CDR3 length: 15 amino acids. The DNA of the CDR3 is TGCGCCAGCAGCTTACCGGGACAGGGGGATTCACCCCTCCACTTT. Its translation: CASSLPGQGDSPLHF.

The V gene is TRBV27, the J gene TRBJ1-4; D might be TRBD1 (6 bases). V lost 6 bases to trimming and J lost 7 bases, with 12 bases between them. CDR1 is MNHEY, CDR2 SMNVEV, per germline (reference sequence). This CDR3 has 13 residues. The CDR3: CASRQGSGEKLFF. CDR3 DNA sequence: TGTGCCAGCAGACAGGGATCTGGTGAAAAACTGTTTTTT.

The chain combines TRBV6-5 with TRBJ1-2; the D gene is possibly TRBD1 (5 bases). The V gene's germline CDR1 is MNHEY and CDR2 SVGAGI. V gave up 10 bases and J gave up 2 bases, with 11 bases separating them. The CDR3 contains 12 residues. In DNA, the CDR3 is TGTGCCACCCGACAGACCAACTATGGCTACACCTTC. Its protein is CATRQTNYGYTF.

The CDR3 loop is CASSIVQNTEAFF. CDR3 DNA sequence: TGTGCCAGTAGTATAGTTCAGAACACTGAAGCTTTCTTT. J is TRBJ1-1 and V is TRBV19; D not certain. The CDR3 totals 13 residues. Germline assignment: CDR1 LNHDA and CDR2 SQIVND (reference sequence). V gave up 1 base and J gave up 1 base, with 4 bases separating them. The full variable domain, its missing parts supplied by reference TRBV19 and TRBJ1-1, is DGGITQSPKYLFRKEGQNVTLSCEQNLNHDAMYWYRQDPGQGLRLIYYSQIVNDFQKGDIAEGYSVSREKKESFPLTVTSAQKNPTAFYLCASSIVQNTEAFFGQGTRLTVV.

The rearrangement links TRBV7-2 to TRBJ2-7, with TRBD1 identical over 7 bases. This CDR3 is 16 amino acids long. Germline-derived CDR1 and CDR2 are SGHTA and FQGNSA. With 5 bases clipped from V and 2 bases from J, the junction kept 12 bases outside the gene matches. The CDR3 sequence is CASSARNQGVPYEQYF. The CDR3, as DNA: TGTGCCAGCAGCGCAAGAAATCAGGGGGTCCCCTACGAGCAGTACTTC.

The CDR3 protein is CASSEFEETQYF. In nucleotides, the CDR3 is TGTGCCAGCTCTGAGTTCGAAGAGACCCAGTACTTC. The J gene is TRBJ2-5, the V gene TRBV18; D ambiguous. V was clipped by 6 bases and J by 3 bases, with 8 bases between them. The CDR3 consists of 12 residues. CDR1 is KGHSH, CDR2 LQKENI, per germline. Full variable domain (rest looked up from reference TRBV18 and TRBJ2-5): NAGVMQNPRHLVRRRGQEARLRCSPMKGHSHVYWYRQLPEEGLKFMVYLQKENIIDESGMPKERFSAEFPKEGPSILRIQQVVRGDSAAYFCASSEFEETQYFGPGTRLLVL.

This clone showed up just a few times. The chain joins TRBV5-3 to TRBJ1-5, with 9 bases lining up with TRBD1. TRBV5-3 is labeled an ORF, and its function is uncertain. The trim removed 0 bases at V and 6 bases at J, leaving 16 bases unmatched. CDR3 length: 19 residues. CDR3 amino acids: CARSLVSGTGSLTGQPQHF. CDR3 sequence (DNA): TGTGCCAGAAGCTTGGTATCCGGGACAGGGTCCCTTACGGGTCAGCCCCAGCATTTT.

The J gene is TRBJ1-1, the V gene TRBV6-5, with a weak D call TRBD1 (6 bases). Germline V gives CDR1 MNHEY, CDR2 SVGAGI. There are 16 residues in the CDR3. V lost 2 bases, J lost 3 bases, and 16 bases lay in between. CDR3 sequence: CASSYNPQGKDTEAFF. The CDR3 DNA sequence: TGTGCCAGCAGTTACAACCCACAGGGAAAGGACACTGAAGCTTTCTTT.

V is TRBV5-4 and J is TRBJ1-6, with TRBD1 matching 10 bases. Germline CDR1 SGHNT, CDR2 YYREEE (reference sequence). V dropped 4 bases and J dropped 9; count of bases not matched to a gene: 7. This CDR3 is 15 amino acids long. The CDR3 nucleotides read TGTGCCAGCAGCCTGACAGGGGGCGGAGGTTCACCCCTCCACTTT. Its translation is CASSLTGGGGSPLHF. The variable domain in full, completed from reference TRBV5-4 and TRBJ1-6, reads ETGVTQSPTHLIKTRGQQVTLRCSSQSGHNTVSWYQQALGQGPQFIFQYYREEENGRGNFPPRFSGLQFPNYSSELNVNALELDDSALYLCASSLTGGGGSPLHFGNGTRLTVT.

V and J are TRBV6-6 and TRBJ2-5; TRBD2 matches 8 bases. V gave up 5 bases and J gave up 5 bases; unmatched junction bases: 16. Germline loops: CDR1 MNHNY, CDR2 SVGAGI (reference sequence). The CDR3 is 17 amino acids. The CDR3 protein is CASSPPGAGGDYETQYF. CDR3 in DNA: TGTGCCAGCAGTCCCCCGGGGGCGGGGGGCGATTACGAGACCCAGTACTTC.

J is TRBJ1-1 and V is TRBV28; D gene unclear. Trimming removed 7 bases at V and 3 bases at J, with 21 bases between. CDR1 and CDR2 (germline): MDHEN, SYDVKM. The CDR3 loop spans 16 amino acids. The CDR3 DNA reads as TGTGCCAGCACCCCTAGTAGGCGCGGTTTGGACACTGAAGCTTTCTTT. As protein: CASTPSRRGLDTEAFF. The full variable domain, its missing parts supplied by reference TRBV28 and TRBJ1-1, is DVKVTQSSRYLVKRTGEKVFLECVQDMDHENMFWYRQDPGLGLRLIYFSYDVKMKEKGDIPEGYSVSREKKERFSLILESASTNQTSMYLCASTPSRRGLDTEAFFGQGTRLTVV.

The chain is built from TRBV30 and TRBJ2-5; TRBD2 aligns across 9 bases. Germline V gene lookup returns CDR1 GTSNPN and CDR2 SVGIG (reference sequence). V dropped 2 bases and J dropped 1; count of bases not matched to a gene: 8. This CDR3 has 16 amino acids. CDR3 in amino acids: CAWSNGGSGGQETQYF. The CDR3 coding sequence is TGTGCCTGGAGTAATGGGGGTAGCGGGGGCCAAGAGACCCAGTACTTC.

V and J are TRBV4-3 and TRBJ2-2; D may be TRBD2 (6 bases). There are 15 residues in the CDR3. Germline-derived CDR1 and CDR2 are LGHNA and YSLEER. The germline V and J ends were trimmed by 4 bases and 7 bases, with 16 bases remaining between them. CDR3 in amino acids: CASSPRGPGGGELFF. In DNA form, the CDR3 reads TGCGCCAGCAGCCCTCGGGGCCCCGGGGGCGGGGAGCTGTTTTTT.

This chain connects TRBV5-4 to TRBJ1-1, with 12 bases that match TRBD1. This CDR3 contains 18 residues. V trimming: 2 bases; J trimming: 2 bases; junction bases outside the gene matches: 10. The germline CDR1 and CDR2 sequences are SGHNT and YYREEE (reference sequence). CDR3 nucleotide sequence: TGTGCCAGCAGCTTTGAAGGGGGGACAGGGGGCTCAAACACTGAAGCTTTCTTT. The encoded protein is CASSFEGGTGGSNTEAFF.

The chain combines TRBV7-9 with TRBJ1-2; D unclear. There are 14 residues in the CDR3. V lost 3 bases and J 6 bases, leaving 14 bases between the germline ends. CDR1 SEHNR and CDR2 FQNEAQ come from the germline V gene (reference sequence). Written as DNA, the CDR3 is TGTGCCAGCAGCTTCGGGGAACTGAGAGATGGCTACACCTTC. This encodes CASSFGELRDGYTF.

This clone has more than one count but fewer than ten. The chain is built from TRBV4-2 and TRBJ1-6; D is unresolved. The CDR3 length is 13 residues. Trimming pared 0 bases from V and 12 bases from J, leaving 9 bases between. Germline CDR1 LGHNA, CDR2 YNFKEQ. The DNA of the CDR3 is TGTGCCAGCAGCCAAGATCCCGGGAAACCCCTCCACTTT. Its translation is CASSQDPGKPLHF.

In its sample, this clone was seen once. In nucleotides, the CDR3 is TGCGCCAGCAGCCAAGATGGTGGGACAGGGATGGCTTTCTTT. This translates into CASSQDGGTGMAFF. This sequence joins TRBV4-1 and TRBJ1-1, with 9 bases aligning to TRBD1. With 0 bases clipped from V and 11 bases from J, the junction kept 7 bases outside the gene matches. CDR1 is MGHRA and CDR2 is YSYEKL in the germline V gene. This CDR3 is built from 14 residues.

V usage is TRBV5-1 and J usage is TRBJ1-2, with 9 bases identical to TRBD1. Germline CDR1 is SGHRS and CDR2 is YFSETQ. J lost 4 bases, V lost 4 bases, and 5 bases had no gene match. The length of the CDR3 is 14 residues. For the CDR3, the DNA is TGCGCCAGCAGCCCGGGACAGGGCGGCTATGGCTACACCTTC. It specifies CASSPGQGGYGYTF.

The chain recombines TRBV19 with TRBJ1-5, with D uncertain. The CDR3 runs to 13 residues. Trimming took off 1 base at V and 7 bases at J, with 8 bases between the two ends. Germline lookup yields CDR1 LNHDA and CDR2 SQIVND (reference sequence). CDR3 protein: CASSIVAVQPQHF. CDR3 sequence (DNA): TGTGCCAGTAGTATAGTAGCAGTCCAGCCCCAGCATTTT.

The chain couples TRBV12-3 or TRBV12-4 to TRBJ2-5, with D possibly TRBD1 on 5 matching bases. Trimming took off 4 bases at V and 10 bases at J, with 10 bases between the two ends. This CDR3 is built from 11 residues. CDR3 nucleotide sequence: TGTGCCAGCAGTTCAGGGTCGTTCCAGTACTTC. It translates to CASSSGSFQYF.

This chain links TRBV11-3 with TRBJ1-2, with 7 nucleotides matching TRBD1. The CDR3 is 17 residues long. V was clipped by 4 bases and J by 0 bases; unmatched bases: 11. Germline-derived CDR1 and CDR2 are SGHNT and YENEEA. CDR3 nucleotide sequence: TGTGCCAGCAGCTCCCGAGGAAGGGGGCCGGCTAACTATGGCTACACCTTC. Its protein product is CASSSRGRGPANYGYTF.

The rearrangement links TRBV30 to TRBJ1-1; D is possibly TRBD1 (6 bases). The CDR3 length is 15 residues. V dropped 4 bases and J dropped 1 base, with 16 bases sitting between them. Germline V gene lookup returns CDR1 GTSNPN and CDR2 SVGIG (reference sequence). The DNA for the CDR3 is TGTGCCTGGACCAGGGACACGTTACCGAACACTGAAGCTTTCTTT. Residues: CAWTRDTLPNTEAFF.

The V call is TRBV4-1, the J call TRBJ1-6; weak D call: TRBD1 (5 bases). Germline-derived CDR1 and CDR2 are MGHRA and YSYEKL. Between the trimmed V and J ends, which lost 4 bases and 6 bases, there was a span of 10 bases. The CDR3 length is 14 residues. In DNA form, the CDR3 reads TGCGCCAGCAGCCCCGGACATCGTAATTCACCCCTCCACTTT. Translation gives CASSPGHRNSPLHF.

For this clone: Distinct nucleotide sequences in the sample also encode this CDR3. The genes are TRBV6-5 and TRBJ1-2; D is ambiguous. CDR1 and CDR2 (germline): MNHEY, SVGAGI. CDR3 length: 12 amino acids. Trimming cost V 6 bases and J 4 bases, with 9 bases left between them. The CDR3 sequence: CASRGRTYGYTF. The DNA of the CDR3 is TGTGCCAGCAGGGGGAGGACCTATGGCTACACCTTC.